This T cell receptor beta chain was sequenced for a study of naive and memory T cell subsets. This clonotype showed up many times. CDR3 length: 16 amino acids. Germline V gene lookup returns CDR1 DFQATT and CDR2 SNEGSKA (reference sequence). V lost 5 bases and J lost 5, with 24 bases in between. The beta constant-region primer was an equimolar mix of two oligonucleotides covering TRBC1 and TRBC2. TCRdb called the UMI-ligation and nested PCR reads again in MiXCR, with one record for every CDR3 protein. The sample gives 100,000 or so distinct CDR3 sequences, about 6.5% of which show up once; 1.6% is in the top ten.

The chain employs TRBV20-1 and TRBJ1-2; unclear D gene. The source is a human donor in good health. The sequencing input was central memory CD4+ T cells from blood. CDR3 loop: CSALPGGSRDAYGYTF. The CDR3 DNA sequence: TGCAGTGCTCTGCCTGGTGGGAGCCGGGATGCTTATGGCTACACCTTC.